The clone carrying this TCR beta chain came up a few times. Its antigen is as yet unknown. Germline assignment: CDR1 SGHDT and CDR2 YYEEEE. V lost 4 bases and J lost 0, with 11 bases in between. The CDR3 has 15 residues. TCR alpha and TCR beta cDNA libraries carrying sample barcodes and UMIs were produced by 5'RACE using constant-segment primers. Using its own MiXCR run on the 5' RACE reads, TCRdb lists one record per CDR3 protein. The sample carries roughly 170,000 distinct CDR3 sequences, around 18% recorded once. The sample is drawn from a study of T-cell memory formation after mild COVID-19. Overall study context: Most TCR clusters belonged to a single donor.

Whole-study results and caveats: Shrinking CD4+ clones resided mostly in CM and EM, and CD8+ ones in EMRA. Detection of some responders pre-infection suggested pre-existing cross-reactive memory T cells participated.

Sequencing was done on a sample of PBMCs or a T cell subset sorted from them (not recorded which). This sequence joins TRBV5-6 and TRBJ1-3; D may be TRBD1 (6 bases). This clonotype originated in a man younger than 35 who had mild COVID-19 (a few samples of this study predate the infection). Cell type and time point are not known. CDR3 in DNA: TGTGCCAGCAGCCCCGGACAGCCCTCTGGAAACACCATATATTTT. This sequence encodes CASSPGQPSGNTIYF.